The source of this TCR beta chain is a study of identical twins. General study findings and limits: In cord blood, abundant beta clonotypes had fewer insertions; memory showed no trend. For monozygotic twins, models underestimated out-of-frame TCR alpha sharing. Twins shared beta out-of-frame sequences in excess, but this excess was weaker.

TCRdb re-derived calls from the 5' RACE reads in MiXCR, one entry per CDR3 protein. The sample includes roughly 290,000 distinct CDR3 sequences, 8% to 9% of them seen just once. Germline CDR1 MGHDK, CDR2 SYGVNS. There are 16 residues in the CDR3. Unmatched junction bases numbered 3, after V lost 6 bases and J lost 2 bases. This clonotype was detected a few times. Its cognate antigen is unknown. The sample was also linked to a second study, of yellow fever vaccine responses in identical twins.

Specimen: memory (CD45RO+) T cells sorted from blood. This rearrangement joins TRBV25-1 to TRBJ2-1; 14 bases align to TRBD2. This clonotype was obtained from a woman between 18 and 29 years old in good health. The CDR3 nucleotides are TGTGCCAGCAGACCGACTAGCGGGGGGGCCTACAATGAGCAGTTCTTC. It is translated as CASRPTSGGAYNEQFF.